One sample yielded the 17 T cell receptor beta chains listed below, sequenced in a study of T cell responses to AZD1222 COVID-19 vaccine. Assay used: immunoSEQ multiplex PCR; TCRdb lists only in-frame clones, some missing. Among 95,000 to 130,000 clones listed, 70% to 90% were seen once. The source material was peripheral blood, sampled on day 0 of MenACWY control vaccination. Receptors originate from an adult in good health.

The chain has TRBV6-4 and TRBJ1-5; the D is unclear. Trimming removed 4 bases at V and 5 bases at J, with 24 bases between. This CDR3 contains 18 residues. The germline V gene encodes CDR1 MRHNA and CDR2 SNTAGT. This CDR3 is CASSGPSRGRICYQPQHF. In DNA, the CDR3 is TGTGCCAGCAGTGGGCCCTCACGAGGGCGGATATGTTATCAGCCCCAGCATTTT.

The chain employs TRBV27 and TRBJ1-4, with a weak D call TRBD1 (6 bases). The germline V gene has CDR1 MNHEY and CDR2 SMNVEV (reference sequence). The V gene lost 9 bases and the J gene lost 7 bases, with 21 bases spanning the gap. CDR3 size: 15 residues. The CDR3 DNA reads as TGTGCCAGTCGAACAACAGGGAGGCTCGGTGAAAAACTGTTTTTT. Protein: CASRTTGRLGEKLFF.

The rearrangement joins TRBV7-6 to TRBJ1-1; D gene unclear. This CDR3 has 15 amino acids. Germline V CDR1 and CDR2: SGHVS, FNYEAQ. V was pared by 1 base and J by 3 bases, with 12 bases between. The CDR3 here is CASSLDSGFDTEAFF. CDR3 coding DNA: TGTGCCAGCAGCTTAGACTCGGGGTTCGACACTGAAGCTTTCTTT.

The rearrangement joins TRBV9 to TRBJ1-2; 7 bases are shared with TRBD1. Germline CDR1 is SGDLS and CDR2 is YYNGEE. The CDR3 is 15 amino acids. The J segment lost 3 bases and the V segment lost 0 bases, leaving 5 bases of the junction unmatched. Here the CDR3 DNA reads TGTGCCAGCAGCGTAGGAGGGGGCGCGTACTATGGCTACACCTTC. It codes for CASSVGGGAYYGYTF.

The J gene is TRBJ2-1, the V gene TRBV5-1; 7 bases are shared with TRBD2. Germline CDR1 reads SGHRS; CDR2 reads YFSETQ. J lost 5 bases, V lost 0 bases, and 5 bases had no gene match. This CDR3 comprises 15 residues. The CDR3 DNA reads TGCGCCAGCAGCTTGGCCGGGAGGTTGGACAATGAGCAGTTCTTC. Amino acids: CASSLAGRLDNEQFF.

This clone came up a few times. The rearrangement joins TRBV7-3 to TRBJ2-3; D call uncertain. The V gene's germline CDR1 is SGHTA and CDR2 FQGTGA. The V and J ends lost 2 bases and 0 bases respectively, with 9 bases between them. The CDR3 has 15 amino acids. CDR3 residues: CASSLDSVSTDTQYF. The CDR3 region has the DNA TGTGCCAGCAGCTTAGACTCGGTGAGCACAGATACGCAGTATTTT.

With respect to this clone: The sample has other DNA sequences that encode this CDR3 too. This rearrangement joins TRBV3-1 (or the pseudogene TRBV3-2) to TRBJ1-2; D might be TRBD1 (6 bases). V lost 4 bases and J lost 5, with 8 bases in between. Germline V gene sequence: CDR1 LGHDT, CDR2 YNNKEL (reference sequence). The CDR3 spans 12 residues. The CDR3 spells CASSRTDYGYTF. The CDR3 DNA sequence: TGTGCCAGCAGCCGGACAGATTATGGCTACACCTTC.

The J gene is TRBJ2-7, the V gene TRBV5-5; D is uncertain. CDR3 length: 16 amino acids. The ends were cut back, 5 bases at V and 2 bases at J, with 20 bases in the middle. CDR1 is SGHKS and CDR2 is YYEKEE in the germline V gene (reference sequence). CDR3: CASRGEVGSPAYEQYF. DNA for the CDR3: TGTGCCAGCAGGGGTGAGGTAGGATCCCCAGCCTACGAGCAGTACTTC.

The V and J genes are TRBV11-2 and TRBJ2-1; TRBD1 agrees at 7 bases. The CDR3 loop spans 12 amino acids. With V trimmed by 4 bases and J by 15 bases, 9 bases remained unmatched. The germline gives CDR1 SGHAT, CDR2 FQNNGV. The CDR3 bases are TGTGCCAGCAGCTCATACAGGGGCTGGGGGTTCTTC. This sequence encodes CASSSYRGWGFF.

The genes are TRBV19 and TRBJ1-1, with no clear D. V was pared by 1 base and J by 0 bases, with 6 bases between. Germline CDR1 reads LNHDA; CDR2 reads SQIVND (reference sequence). The CDR3 consists of 14 residues. CDR3 residues: CASSIGRLNTEAFF. The CDR3 nucleotides are TGTGCCAGTAGTATAGGGCGGCTGAACACTGAAGCTTTCTTT.

This clone showed up just once. CDR3 nucleotides: TGTGCCAGCAGTTTCCCGTCAGATACGCAGTATTTT. It specifies CASSFPSDTQYF. The V gene is TRBV6-6, the J gene TRBJ2-3, with unresolved D. V was trimmed by 4 bases and J by 4 bases, leaving 6 bases between them. Germline loops: CDR1 MNHNY, CDR2 SVGAGI (reference sequence). CDR3 length: 12 residues.

The chain has TRBV11-2 and TRBJ1-4; D is possibly TRBD1 (5 bases). The CDR3 loop spans 14 amino acids. From germline, CDR1 is SGHAT and CDR2 FQNNGV. V dropped 9 bases and J dropped 0 bases, with 11 bases sitting between them. This CDR3 is CASYPGPTNEKLFF. The CDR3 bases are TGTGCCAGTTATCCAGGGCCAACTAATGAAAAACTGTTTTTT.

The genes are TRBV18 and TRBJ2-1; 7 bases map to TRBD2. CDR1 KGHSH and CDR2 LQKENI come from the germline V gene. The CDR3 loop spans 16 amino acids. Losses at the gene ends were 5 bases for V and 0 bases for J; bases not matched to a gene: 7. DNA for the CDR3: TGTGCCAGCTCAATCCTAGCGGTTTCCTCCTACAATGAGCAGTTCTTC. Its protein is CASSILAVSSYNEQFF.

CDR3 nucleotides: TGTGCCAGCAGCCAAGATTTGGCTAGCGGGTTTTACAATGAGCAGTTCTTC. Protein product: CASSQDLASGFYNEQFF. The chain links TRBV4-2 to TRBJ2-1; 8 bases match TRBD2. The CDR3 contains 17 residues. J gave up 4 bases and V 0 bases, and 8 bases lay outside the gene matches. Germline V gene data show CDR1 as LGHNA and CDR2 as YNFKEQ.

The chain uses TRBV7-8 and TRBJ2-7, with TRBD2 identical over 8 bases. CDR1 and CDR2 (germline): SGHVS, FQNEAQ. V gave up 0 bases and J gave up 0 bases; unmatched junction bases: 10. This CDR3 comprises 18 residues. The CDR3 here is CASSLAFRVAGSSYEQYF. CDR3 coding DNA: TGTGCCAGCAGCTTAGCGTTTAGAGTAGCGGGGAGCTCCTACGAGCAGTACTTC.

This clone has just a few counts. J is TRBJ1-1 and V is TRBV7-2; 7 nucleotides agree with TRBD1. This CDR3 spans 13 amino acids. The trim removed 4 bases at V and 6 bases at J, leaving 5 bases unmatched. CDR1 SGHTA and CDR2 FQGNSA come from the germline V gene. The CDR3 spells CASSSRTGAEAFF. The CDR3 nucleotides read TGTGCCAGCAGCTCTAGGACAGGTGCTGAAGCTTTCTTT.

The chain recombines TRBV7-2 with TRBJ2-5; TRBD1 matches 8 bases. After removal of 1 base from V and 5 bases from J, the junction contained 6 bases not matched to a gene. The germline V gene has CDR1 SGHTA and CDR2 FQGNSA. The CDR3 spans 15 residues. Written as DNA, the CDR3 is TGTGCCAGCAGCTTAGTCCCTCACAGGGGGGAGACCCAGTACTTC. Its protein product is CASSLVPHRGETQYF.